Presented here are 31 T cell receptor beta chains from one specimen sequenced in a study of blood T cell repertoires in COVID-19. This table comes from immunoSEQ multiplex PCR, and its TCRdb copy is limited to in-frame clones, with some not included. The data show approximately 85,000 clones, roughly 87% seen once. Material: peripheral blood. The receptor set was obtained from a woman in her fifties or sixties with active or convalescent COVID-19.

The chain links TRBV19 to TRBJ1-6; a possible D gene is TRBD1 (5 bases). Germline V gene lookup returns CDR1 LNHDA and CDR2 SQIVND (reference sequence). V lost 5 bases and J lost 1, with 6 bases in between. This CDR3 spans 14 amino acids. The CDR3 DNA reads TGTGCCAGTAGTCGGGGGTCCTATAATTCACCCCTCCACTTT. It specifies CASSRGSYNSPLHF.

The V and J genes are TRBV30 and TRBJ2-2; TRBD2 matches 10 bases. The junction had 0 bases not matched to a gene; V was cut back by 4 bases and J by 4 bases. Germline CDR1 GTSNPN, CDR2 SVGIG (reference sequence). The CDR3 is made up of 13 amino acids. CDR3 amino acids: CAWTSGGTGELFF. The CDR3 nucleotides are TGTGCCTGGACTAGCGGGGGCACCGGGGAGCTGTTTTTT. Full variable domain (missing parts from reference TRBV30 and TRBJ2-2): SQTIHQWPATLVQPVGSPLSLECTVEGTSNPNLYWYRQAAGRGLQLLFYSVGIGQISSEVPQNLSASRPQDRQFILSSKKLLLSDSGFYLCAWTSGGTGELFFGEGSRLTVL.

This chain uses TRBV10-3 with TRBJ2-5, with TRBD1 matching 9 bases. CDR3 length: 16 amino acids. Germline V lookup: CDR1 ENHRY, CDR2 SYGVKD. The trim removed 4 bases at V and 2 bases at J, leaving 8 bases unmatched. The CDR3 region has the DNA TGTGCCATCAGTGGGGGACAGGGAAGGGGGCAAGAGACCCAGTACTTC. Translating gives CAISGGQGRGQETQYF.

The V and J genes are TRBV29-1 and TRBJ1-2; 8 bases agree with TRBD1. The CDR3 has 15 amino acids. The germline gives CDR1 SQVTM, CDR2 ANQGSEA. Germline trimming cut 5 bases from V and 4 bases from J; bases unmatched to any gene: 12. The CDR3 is CSVRKPGQAPYGYTF. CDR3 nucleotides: TGCAGCGTTCGGAAGCCGGGACAGGCCCCCTATGGCTACACCTTC.

In nucleotides, the CDR3 is TGTGCCAGCAGCCCAGACACCTTC. This encodes CASSPDTF. The rearrangement uses TRBV7-9 and TRBJ1-2, with unresolved D. Germline values: CDR1 SEHNR, CDR2 FQNEAQ (reference sequence). The CDR3 is made up of 8 amino acids. Trimming took 5 bases from V and 12 from J, leaving 4 bases between them.

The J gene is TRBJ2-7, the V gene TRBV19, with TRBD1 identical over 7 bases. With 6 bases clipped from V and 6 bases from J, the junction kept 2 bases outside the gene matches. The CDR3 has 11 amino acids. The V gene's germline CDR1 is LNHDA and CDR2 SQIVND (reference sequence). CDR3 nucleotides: TGTGCCAGTAGGACAGGGTTCGAGCAGTACTTC. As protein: CASRTGFEQYF.

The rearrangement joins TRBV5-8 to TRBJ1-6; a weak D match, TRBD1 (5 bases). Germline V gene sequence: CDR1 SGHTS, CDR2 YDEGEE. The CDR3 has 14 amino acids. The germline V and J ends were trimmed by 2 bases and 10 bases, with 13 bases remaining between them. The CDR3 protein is CASSFGAGQSPLHF. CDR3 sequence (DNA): TGTGCCAGCAGCTTTGGCGCAGGGCAATCACCCCTCCACTTT.

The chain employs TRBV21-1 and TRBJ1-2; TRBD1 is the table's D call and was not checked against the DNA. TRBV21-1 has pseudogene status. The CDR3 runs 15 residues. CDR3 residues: CASSKGGRGRDGYTF. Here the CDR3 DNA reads TGTGCCAGCAGCAAAGGCGGCAGGGGGCGAGATGGCTACACCTTC.

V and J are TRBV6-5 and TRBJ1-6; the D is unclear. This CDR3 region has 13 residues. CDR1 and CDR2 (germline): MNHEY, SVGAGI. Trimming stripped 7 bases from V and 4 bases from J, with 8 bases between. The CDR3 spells CASTGEYNSPLHF. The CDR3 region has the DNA TGTGCCAGCACCGGGGAATATAATTCACCCCTCCACTTT.

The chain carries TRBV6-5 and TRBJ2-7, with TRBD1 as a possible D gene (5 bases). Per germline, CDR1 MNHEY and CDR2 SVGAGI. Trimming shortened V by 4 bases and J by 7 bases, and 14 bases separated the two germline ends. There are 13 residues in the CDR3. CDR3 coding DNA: TGTGCCAGCAGTTTAAGTGGGGCGGAGGAGCAGTACTTC. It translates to CASSLSGAEEQYF.

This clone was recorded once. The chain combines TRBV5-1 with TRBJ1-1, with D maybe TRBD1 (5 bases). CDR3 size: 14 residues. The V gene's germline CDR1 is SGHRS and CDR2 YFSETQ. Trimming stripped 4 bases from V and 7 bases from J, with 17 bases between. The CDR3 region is CASSPNPQGNEAFF. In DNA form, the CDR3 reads TGCGCCAGCAGCCCCAATCCCCAGGGAAATGAAGCTTTCTTT.

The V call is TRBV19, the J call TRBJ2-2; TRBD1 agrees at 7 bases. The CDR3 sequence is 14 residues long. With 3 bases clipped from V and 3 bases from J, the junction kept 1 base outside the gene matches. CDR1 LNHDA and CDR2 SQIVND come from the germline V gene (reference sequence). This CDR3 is CASSIGQDTGELFF. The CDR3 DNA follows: TGTGCCAGTAGTATCGGACAGGACACCGGGGAGCTGTTTTTT.

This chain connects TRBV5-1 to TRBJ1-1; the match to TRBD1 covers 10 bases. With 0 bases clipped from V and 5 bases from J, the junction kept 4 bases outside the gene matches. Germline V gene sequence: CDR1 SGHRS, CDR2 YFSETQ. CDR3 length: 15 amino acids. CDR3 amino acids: CASSLAGQGTTEAFF. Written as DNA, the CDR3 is TGCGCCAGCAGCTTGGCGGGACAGGGGACGACTGAAGCTTTCTTT.

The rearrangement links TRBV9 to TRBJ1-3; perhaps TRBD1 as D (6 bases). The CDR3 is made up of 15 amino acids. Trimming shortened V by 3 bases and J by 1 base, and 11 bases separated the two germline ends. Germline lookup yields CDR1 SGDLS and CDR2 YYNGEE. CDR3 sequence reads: CASSAEQGSGNTIYF. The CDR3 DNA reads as TGTGCCAGCAGCGCCGAACAGGGTTCTGGAAACACCATATATTTT.

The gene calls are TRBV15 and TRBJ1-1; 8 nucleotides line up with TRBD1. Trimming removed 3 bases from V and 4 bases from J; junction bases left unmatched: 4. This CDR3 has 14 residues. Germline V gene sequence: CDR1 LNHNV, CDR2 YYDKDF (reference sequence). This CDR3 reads CATSRDRVLTEAFF. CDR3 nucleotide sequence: TGTGCCACCAGCAGGGACAGGGTTCTCACTGAAGCTTTCTTT.

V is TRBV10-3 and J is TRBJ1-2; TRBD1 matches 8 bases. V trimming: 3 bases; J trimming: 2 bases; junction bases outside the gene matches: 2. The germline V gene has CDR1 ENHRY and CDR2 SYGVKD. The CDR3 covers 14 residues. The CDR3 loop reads CAISEQGENYGYTF. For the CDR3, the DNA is TGTGCCATCAGTGAACAGGGGGAGAACTATGGCTACACCTTC.

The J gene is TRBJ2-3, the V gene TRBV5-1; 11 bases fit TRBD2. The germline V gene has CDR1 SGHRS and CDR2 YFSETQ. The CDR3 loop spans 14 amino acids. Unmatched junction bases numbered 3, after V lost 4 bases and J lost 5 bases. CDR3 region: CASSPGTSGDTQYF. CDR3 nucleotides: TGCGCCAGCAGCCCGGGGACTAGCGGAGATACGCAGTATTTT.

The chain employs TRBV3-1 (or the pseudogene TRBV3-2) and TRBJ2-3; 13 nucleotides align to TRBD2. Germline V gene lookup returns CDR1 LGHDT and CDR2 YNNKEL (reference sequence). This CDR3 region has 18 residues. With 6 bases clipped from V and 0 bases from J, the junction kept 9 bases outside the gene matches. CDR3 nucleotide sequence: TGTGCCAGCAGTCCATATGGACTAGCGGGGGCTAGCACAGATACGCAGTATTTT. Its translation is CASSPYGLAGASTDTQYF.

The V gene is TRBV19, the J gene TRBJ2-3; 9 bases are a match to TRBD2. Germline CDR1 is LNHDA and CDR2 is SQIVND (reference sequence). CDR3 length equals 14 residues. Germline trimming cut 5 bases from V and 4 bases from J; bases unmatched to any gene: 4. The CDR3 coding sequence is TGTGCCAGTAGTTGGGCGGGGGGGCCAGATACGCAGTATTTT. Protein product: CASSWAGGPDTQYF.

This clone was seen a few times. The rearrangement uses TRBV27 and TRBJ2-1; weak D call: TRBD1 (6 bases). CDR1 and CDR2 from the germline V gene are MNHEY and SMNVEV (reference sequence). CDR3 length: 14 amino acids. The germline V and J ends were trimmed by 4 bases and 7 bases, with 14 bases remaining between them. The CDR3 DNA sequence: TGTGCCAGCAGTTCCAACCTAGGGGGTAATGAGCAGTTCTTC. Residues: CASSSNLGGNEQFF.

The CDR3 spells CASSSSGTILPEAFF. The CDR3 DNA reads TGCGCCAGCAGCTCATCCGGGACAATTCTCCCTGAAGCTTTCTTT. The chain carries TRBV5-1 and TRBJ1-1, with D possibly matching TRBD1 (6 bases). With 3 bases removed from V and 6 bases from J, the gap between germline ends came to 18 bases. The CDR3 runs 15 residues. CDR1 SGHRS and CDR2 YFSETQ come from the germline V gene.

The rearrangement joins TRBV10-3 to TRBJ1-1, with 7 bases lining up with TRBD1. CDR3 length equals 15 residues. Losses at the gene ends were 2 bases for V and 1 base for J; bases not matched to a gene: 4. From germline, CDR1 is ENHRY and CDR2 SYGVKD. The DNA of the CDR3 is TGTGCCATCAGTGAGAAGGGGACAGCGAACACTGAAGCTTTCTTT. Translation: CAISEKGTANTEAFF.

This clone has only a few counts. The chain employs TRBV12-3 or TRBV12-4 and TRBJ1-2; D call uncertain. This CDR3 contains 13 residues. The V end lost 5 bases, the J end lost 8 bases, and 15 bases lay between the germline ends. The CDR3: CASSPMPERGYTF. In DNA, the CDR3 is TGTGCCAGCAGTCCTATGCCCGAACGGGGCTACACCTTC.

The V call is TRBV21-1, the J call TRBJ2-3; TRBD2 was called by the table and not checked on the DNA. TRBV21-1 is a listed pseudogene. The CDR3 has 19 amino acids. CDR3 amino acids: CASSPKEGAKAGGPNTQYF. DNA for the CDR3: TGTGCCAGCAGCCCCAAGGAGGGGGCGAAAGCGGGGGGGCCTAATACGCAGTATTTT.

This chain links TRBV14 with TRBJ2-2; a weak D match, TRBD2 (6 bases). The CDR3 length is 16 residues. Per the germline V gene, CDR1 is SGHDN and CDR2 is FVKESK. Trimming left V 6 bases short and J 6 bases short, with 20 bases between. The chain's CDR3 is CASSCGGFVRAGELFF. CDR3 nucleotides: TGTGCCAGCAGTTGTGGGGGGTTTGTTCGGGCCGGGGAGCTGTTTTTT.

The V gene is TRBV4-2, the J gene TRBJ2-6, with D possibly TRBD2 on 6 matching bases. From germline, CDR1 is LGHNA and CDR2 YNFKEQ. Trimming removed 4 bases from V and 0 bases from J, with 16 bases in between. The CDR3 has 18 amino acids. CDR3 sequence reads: CASSPFLRGGSGANVLTF. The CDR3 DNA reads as TGTGCCAGCAGCCCTTTTTTGCGGGGCGGCTCTGGGGCCAACGTCCTGACTTTC.

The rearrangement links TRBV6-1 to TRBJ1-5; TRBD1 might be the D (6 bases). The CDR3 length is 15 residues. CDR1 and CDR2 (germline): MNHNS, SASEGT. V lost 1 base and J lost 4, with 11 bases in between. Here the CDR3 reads CASSEGWTANQPQHF. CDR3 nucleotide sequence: TGTGCCAGCAGTGAAGGATGGACAGCTAATCAGCCCCAGCATTTT.

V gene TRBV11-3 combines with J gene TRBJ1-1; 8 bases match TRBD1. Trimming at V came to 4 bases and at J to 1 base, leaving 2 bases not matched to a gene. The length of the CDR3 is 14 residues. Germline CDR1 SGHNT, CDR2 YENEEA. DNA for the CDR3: TGTGCCAGCAGCTCCGGACAGGGGAACACTGAAGCTTTCTTT. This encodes CASSSGQGNTEAFF.

The CDR3 sequence: CASSQGMKRSYNSPLHF. The CDR3 DNA reads as TGTGCCAGCAGCCAGGGAATGAAGCGGTCCTATAATTCACCCCTCCACTTT. The chain has TRBV3-1 (or the pseudogene TRBV3-2) and TRBJ1-6; D unresolved. The CDR3 is 17 amino acids. Trimming removed 3 bases at V and 1 base at J, with 13 bases between. Looked up from germline, CDR1 is LGHDT and CDR2 is YNNKEL (reference sequence).

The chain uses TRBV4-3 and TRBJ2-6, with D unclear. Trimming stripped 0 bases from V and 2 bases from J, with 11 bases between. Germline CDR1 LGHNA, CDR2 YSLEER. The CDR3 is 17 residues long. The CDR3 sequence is CASSQDLLRTGANVLTF. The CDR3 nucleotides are TGCGCCAGCAGCCAAGATCTCCTCAGAACTGGGGCCAACGTCCTGACTTTC.

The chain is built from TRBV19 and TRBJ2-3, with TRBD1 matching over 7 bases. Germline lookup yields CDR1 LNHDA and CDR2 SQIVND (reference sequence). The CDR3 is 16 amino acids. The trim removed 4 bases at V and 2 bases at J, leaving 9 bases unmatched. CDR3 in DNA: TGTGCCAGTAGTAACCTAGGGGGCCCACCCACAGATACGCAGTATTTT. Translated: CASSNLGGPPTDTQYF.